This TCR beta chain emerged from a study of tumor-infiltrating lymphocytes in primary liver carcinoma listed by TCRdb under 2017. Context from the whole study: Roughly five patients with histopathologically diagnosed primary liver carcinoma underwent surgical resection in China between November 2015 and March 2016. A total of approximately 35 specimens from 5 patients underwent TCRbeta repertoire sequencing, comprising some 25 tumor regions, 5 adjacent noncancerous liver tissues and 5 peripheral blood samples. The five patients had tumors staged T1-T3 N0M0, with maximum diameters ranging from roughly 4.2 to 11 cm. Of the five patients, three men and two women aged 30 to 69 years, four had hepatocellular carcinoma and one had combined HCC and intrahepatic cholangiocarcinoma. Each sample produced roughly 3.65 to 7.5 million productive TCRbeta reads, and read depth showed no significant difference between tissue types. Repertoires from technical replicates were highly reproducible, with mean shared-clone rates approximately 0.92 and correlation coefficients above 0.95. TCRbeta repertoire sequencing, expression microarrays and whole-exome sequencing were combined in the study across five regions of each liver tumor, with adjacent normal tissue and blood also included.

Taken from cysteine to phenylalanine, the CDR3 has 16 residues. This entry keeps only the CDR3 DNA: 48 bases, framed from base 1. CDR1 and CDR2 (MNHNY, SVGAGI) derive from the germline V gene (reference sequence). About this clonotype: Its antigen remains undetermined. A read error may produce the germline difference seen at one junction end.

TRIzol reagent was used to extract blood RNA from unsorted whole blood, while the DNeasy Blood & Tissue kit provided the germline DNA. Patients had chronic HBV infection and were treatment-naive at sampling. Before surgery, roughly 4.2 milliliters of peripheral blood were drawn into K2EDTA tubes. The paper's findings and limits, for the study overall: Repertoire overlap was higher between tumor regions (mean roughly 35%) than tumor-adjacent (approximately 17%) or tumor-blood (roughly 14%) pairs, consistent with antigen-driven expansion. The study included only four to six patients, and the authors note findings should be validated in a larger study. Only the TCR beta chain was sequenced, which likely underestimates true repertoire diversity because unpaired alpha chains were not captured. A significantly larger repertoire fraction was made up by the top 250 clones in tumors than in blood (p = 0.039). Bulk unsorted samples precluded comparing CD4+ and CD8+ T cell repertoires.

Using a constant-region primer and ProtoScript II reverse transcriptase, TCRbeta-specific cDNA was reverse-transcribed from 500 to 650 ng total RNA. Three nested multiplex PCR rounds, following a slightly modified ARM-PCR procedure, were used to build the TCRbeta libraries. Multiplex TRBV1-TRBV30 forward primers and a Cbeta reverse primer were used in the first two PCR rounds, each of which was run for approximately 9 cycles. Sample barcodes and Illumina adapters were added in a final 25-cycle PCR with Deep VentR polymerase. Amplicons of 200-500 bp were gel-purified with a QIAquick gel extraction kit before sequencing. An Illumina HiSeq 2500 was used to sequence the TCRbeta amplicons with 250-bp paired-end reads. The authors processed their data as follows. Reads were quality-trimmed with Trimmomatic v0.33, and paired reads were merged with FLASH v1.2.11 to recover full CDR3 sequences. MiGEC v1.2.1b assigned V, D and J germline segments to the rearranged TCRbeta sequences. Clonotype statistics and Shannon-Wiener diversity indices were computed with VDJtools v1.0.0. Except for diversity analysis, only the 250 most abundant clonotypes of each sample were used in subsequent analyses to reduce sampling bias. Using fastp trimming at Q25 and MiXCR clonotype assembly, TCRdb reanalyzed the public sequencing data and kept in-frame beta chains. Entries are consolidated by CDR3 protein sequence, retaining the most common genes and DNA. TCRdb, not the original authors, processed these V and J calls. This sample is represented by hundreds of thousands of distinct CDR3 sequences; nearly 60% of them were singletons. The ten largest clones capture approximately 15% of the sample.

The receptor comes from a woman aged 30 to 39 with primary liver carcinoma and hepatitis B virus infection. Material for sequencing was peripheral blood. The rearranged segments are TRBV6-6 and TRBJ2-5, and perhaps TRBD2 as D gene, on 5 matching bases. The CDR3 region reads CASSLKAAWAGETQYF. The DNA sequence follows: TGTGCCAGCTCTCTTAAGGCAGCATGGGCTGGGGAGACCCAGTATTTC.